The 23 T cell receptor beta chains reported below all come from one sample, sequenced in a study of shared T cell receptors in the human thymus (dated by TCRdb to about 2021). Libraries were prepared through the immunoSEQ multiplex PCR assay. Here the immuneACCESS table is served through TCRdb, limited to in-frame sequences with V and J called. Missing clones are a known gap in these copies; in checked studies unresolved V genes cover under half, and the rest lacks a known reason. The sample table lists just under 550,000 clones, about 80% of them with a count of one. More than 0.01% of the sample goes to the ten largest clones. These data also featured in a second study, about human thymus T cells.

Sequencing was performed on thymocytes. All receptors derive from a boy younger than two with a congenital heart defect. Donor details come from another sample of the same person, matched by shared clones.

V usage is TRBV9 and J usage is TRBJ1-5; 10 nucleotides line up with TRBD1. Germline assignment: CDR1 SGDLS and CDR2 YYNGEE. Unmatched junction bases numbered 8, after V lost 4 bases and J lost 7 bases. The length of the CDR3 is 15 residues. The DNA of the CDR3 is TGTGCCAGCAGCACCGGACAGGGGGTAGGCCAGCCCCAGCATTTT. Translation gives CASSTGQGVGQPQHF. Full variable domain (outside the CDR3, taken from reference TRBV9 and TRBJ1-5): DSGVTQTPKHLITATGQRVTLRCSPRSGDLSVYWYQQSLDQGLQFLIQYYNGEERAKGNILERFSAQQFPDLHSELNLSSLELGDSALYFCASSTGQGVGQPQHFGDGTRLSIL.

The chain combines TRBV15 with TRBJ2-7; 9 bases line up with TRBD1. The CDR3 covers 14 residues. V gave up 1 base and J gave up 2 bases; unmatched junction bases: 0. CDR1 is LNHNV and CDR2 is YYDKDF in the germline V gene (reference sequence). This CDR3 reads CATSRGTGAYEQYF. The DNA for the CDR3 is TGTGCCACCAGCAGAGGGACAGGGGCCTACGAGCAGTACTTC.

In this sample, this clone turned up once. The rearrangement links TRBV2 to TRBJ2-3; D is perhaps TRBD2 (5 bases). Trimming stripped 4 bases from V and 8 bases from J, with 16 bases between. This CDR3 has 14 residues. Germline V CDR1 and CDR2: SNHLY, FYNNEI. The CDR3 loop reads CASSAVATEGTQYF. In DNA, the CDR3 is TGTGCCAGCAGTGCGGTCGCTACCGAGGGTACGCAGTATTTT. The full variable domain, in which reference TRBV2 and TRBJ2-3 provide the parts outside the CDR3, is EPEVTQTPSHQVTQMGQEVILRCVPISNHLYFYWYRQILGQKVEFLVSFYNNEISEKSEIFDDQFSVERPDGSNFTLKIRSTKLEDSAMYFCASSAVATEGTQYFGPGTRLTVL.

CDR3 loop: CATMRGDRGVSGANVLTF. The CDR3 nucleotides are TGTGCCACCATGAGGGGCGACAGGGGGGTCTCTGGGGCCAACGTCCTGACTTTC. The V and J genes are TRBV15 and TRBJ2-6, with 9 bases lining up with TRBD1. V lost 7 bases, J lost 0 bases, and 10 bases stayed unmatched. The CDR3 spans 18 residues. CDR1 is LNHNV and CDR2 is YYDKDF in the germline V gene (reference sequence).

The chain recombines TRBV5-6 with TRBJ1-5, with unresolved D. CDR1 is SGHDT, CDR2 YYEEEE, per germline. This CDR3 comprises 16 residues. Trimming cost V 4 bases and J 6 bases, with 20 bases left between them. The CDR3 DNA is TGTGCCAGCAGCCCCATGGTTGCGGAGCTGGCTCAGCCCCAGCATTTT. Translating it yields CASSPMVAELAQPQHF.

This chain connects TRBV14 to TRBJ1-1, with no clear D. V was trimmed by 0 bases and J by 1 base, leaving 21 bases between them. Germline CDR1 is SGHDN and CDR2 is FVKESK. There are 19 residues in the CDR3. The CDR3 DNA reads TGTGCCAGCAGCCAAGATTTTGGGTGGGAGGGAGCGTCGAACACTGAAGCTTTCTTT. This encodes CASSQDFGWEGASNTEAFF.

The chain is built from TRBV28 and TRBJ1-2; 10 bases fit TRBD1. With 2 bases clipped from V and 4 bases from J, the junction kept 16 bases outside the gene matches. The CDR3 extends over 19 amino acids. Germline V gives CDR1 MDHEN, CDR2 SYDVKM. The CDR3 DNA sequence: TGTGCCAGCAGTTTACTCCGGGACAGGGGCTTCTTAAGGGGCTATGGCTACACCTTC. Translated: CASSLLRDRGFLRGYGYTF.

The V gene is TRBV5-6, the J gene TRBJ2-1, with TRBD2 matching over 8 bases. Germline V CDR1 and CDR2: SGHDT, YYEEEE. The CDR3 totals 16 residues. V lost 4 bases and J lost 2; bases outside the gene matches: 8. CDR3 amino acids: CASSNGPRGAYNEQFF. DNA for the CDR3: TGTGCCAGCAGCAACGGCCCGCGGGGGGCCTACAATGAGCAGTTCTTC.

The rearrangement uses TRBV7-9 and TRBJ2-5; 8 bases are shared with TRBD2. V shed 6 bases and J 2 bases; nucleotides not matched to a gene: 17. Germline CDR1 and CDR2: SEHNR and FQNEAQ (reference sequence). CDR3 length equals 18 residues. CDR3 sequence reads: CASRSSRASGLPQETQYF. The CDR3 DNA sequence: TGTGCCAGCAGGTCGAGTAGGGCTAGCGGGCTCCCTCAAGAGACCCAGTACTTC.

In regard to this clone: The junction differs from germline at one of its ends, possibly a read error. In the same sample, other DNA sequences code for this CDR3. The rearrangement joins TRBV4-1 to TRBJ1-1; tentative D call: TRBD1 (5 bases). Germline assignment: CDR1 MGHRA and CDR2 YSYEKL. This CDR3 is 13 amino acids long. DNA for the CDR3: TGCGCAAGCAGCCAAGCCAGGGACACTGAAGCTTTCTTT. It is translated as CASSQARDTEAFF.

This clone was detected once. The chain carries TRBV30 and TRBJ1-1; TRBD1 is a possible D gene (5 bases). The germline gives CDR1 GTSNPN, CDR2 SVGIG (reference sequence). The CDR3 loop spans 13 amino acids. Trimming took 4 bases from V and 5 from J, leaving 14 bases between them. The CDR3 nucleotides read TGTGCCTGGACCCTCACGCAGGGAACTGAAGCTTTCTTT. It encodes CAWTLTQGTEAFF.

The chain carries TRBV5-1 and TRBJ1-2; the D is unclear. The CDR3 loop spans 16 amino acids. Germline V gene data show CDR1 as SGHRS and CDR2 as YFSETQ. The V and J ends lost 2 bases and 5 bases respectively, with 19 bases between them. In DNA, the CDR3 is TGCGCCAGCAGCTTCGGGCTCAAAATCCCGGGGTATGGCTACACCTTC. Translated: CASSFGLKIPGYGYTF.

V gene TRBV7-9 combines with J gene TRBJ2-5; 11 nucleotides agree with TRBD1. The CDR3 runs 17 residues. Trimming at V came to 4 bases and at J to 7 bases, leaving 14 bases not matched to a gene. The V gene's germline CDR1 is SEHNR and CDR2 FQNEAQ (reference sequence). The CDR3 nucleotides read TGTGCCAGCAGCTCCAGCACCCGGGACAGGGGGGCAAGGACCCAGTACTTC. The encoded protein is CASSSSTRDRGARTQYF.

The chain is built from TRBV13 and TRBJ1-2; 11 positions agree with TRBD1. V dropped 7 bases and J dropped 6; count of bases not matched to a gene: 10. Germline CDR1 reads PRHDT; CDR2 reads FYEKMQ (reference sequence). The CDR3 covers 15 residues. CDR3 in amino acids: CASIPPRTGGDGYTF. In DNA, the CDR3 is TGTGCCAGCATTCCTCCGAGGACAGGGGGCGATGGCTACACCTTC.

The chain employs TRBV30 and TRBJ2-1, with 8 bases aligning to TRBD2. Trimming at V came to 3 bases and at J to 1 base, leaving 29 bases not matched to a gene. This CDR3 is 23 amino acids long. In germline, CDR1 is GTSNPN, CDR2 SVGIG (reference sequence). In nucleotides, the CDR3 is TGTGCCTGGAGGATATCCCAAACTTGGGGTAGCGGGATTGAGGGTGGATCCTACAATGAGCAGTTCTTC. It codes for CAWRISQTWGSGIEGGSYNEQFF.

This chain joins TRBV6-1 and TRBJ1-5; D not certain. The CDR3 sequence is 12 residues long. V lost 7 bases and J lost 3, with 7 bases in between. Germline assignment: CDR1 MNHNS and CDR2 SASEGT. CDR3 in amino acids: CASKRPNQPQHF. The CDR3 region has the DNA TGTGCCAGCAAGAGGCCCAATCAGCCCCAGCATTTT.

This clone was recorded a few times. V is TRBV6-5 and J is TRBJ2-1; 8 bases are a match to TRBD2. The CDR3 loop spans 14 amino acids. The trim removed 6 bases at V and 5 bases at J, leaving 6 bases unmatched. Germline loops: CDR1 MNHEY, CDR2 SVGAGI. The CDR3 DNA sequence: TGTGCCAGCAGGAGACTAGCGCAAGACAATGAGCAGTTCTTC. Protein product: CASRRLAQDNEQFF.

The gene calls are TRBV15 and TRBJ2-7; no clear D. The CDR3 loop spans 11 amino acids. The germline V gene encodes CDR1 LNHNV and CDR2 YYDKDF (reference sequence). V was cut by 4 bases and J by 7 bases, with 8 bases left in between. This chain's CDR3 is CATSTLGEQYF. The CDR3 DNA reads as TGTGCCACCAGCACCCTAGGAGAGCAGTACTTC.

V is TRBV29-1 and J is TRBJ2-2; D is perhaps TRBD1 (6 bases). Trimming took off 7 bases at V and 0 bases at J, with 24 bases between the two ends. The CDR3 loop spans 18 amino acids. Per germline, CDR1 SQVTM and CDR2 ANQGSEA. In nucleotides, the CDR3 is TGCAGCGCTAGAGTCGGCACACTGGACAGAGCGAACACCGGGGAGCTGTTTTTT. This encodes CSARVGTLDRANTGELFF.

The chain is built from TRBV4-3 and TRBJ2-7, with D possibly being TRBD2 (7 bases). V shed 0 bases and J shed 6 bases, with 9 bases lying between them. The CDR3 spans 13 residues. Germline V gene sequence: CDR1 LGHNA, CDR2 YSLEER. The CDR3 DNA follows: TGCGCCAGCAGCCAAGAAGGGGGGGCCGAGCAGTACTTC. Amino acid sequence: CASSQEGGAEQYF.

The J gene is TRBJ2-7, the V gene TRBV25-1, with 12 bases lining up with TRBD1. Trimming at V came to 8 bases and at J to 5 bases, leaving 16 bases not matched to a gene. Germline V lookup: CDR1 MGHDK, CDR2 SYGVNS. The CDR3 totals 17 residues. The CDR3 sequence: CASVSSPRGTGGDEQYF. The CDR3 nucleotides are TGTGCCAGCGTGTCCTCCCCTAGGGGGACAGGGGGCGACGAGCAGTACTTC.

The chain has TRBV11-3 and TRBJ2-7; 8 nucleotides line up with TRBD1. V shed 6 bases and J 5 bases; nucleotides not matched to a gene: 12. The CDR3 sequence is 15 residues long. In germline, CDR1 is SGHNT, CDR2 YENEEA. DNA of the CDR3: TGTGCCAGCAGTCCCTCGGGACAGGCGTCCAACGAGCAGTACTTC. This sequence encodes CASSPSGQASNEQYF.

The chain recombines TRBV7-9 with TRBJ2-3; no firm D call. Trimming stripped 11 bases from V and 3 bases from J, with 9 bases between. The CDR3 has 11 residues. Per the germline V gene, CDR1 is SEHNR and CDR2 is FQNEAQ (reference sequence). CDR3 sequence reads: CAPGGTDTQYF. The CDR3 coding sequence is TGTGCCCCTGGCGGAACAGATACGCAGTATTTT.